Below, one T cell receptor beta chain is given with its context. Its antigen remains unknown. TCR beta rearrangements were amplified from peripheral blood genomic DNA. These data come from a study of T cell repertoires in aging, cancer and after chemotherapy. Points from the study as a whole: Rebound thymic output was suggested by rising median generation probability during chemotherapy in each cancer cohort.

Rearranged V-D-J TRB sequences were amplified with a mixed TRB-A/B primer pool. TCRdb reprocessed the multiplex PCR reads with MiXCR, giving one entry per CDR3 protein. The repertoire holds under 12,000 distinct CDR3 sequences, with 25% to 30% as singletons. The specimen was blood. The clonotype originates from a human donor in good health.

The CDR3 nucleotides are TGTGCCAGCAGTTTAGTACCGGTCTTCGAGGGGGGCTACACCTTC. This codes for CASSLVPVFEGGYTF. The chain carries TRBV27 and TRBJ1-2; D possibly corresponds to TRBD1 (5 bases). The CDR3 is 15 residues long. V lost 2 bases and J lost 8, with 18 bases in between. Germline V gives CDR1 MNHEY, CDR2 SMNVEV (reference sequence).